The 10 T cell receptor beta chains below were found in one sample sequenced in a study of identifying expanded T cells in peripheral blood. The repertoire was sequenced with immunoSEQ multiplex PCR; TCRdb's copy has only in-frame clones and lacks some. Found here are some 65,000 clones, about 83% of them singletons; the top ten hold about 18%. The sample consisted of blood. These receptors were collected from a person aged 18 to 75 in good health.

This chain connects TRBV2 to TRBJ1-1; TRBD1 might be the D (5 bases). Germline V lookup: CDR1 SNHLY, CDR2 FYNNEI. The length of the CDR3 is 14 residues. The ends were cut back, 1 base at V and 7 bases at J, with 13 bases in the middle. This chain's CDR3 is CASSEVWRGSEAFF. The CDR3 DNA reads TGTGCCAGCAGTGAAGTGTGGCGGGGGAGTGAAGCTTTCTTT.

The chain combines TRBV9 with TRBJ2-3; 7 bases line up with TRBD1. Germline-derived CDR1 and CDR2 are SGDLS and YYNGEE. The CDR3 consists of 16 residues. Trimming at V came to 0 bases and at J to 2 bases, leaving 6 bases not matched to a gene. This chain's CDR3 is CASSVVGGSLTDTQYF. In DNA, the CDR3 is TGTGCCAGCAGCGTAGTAGGGGGCTCACTCACAGATACGCAGTATTTT.

The CDR3 spells CASSEGTGGIKNTEAFF. CDR3 bases: TGCGCCAGCAGCGAGGGGACAGGGGGGATAAAGAACACTGAAGCTTTCTTT. This chain uses TRBV5-1 with TRBJ1-1, with 11 bases lining up with TRBD1. The CDR3 length is 17 residues. CDR1 SGHRS and CDR2 YFSETQ come from the germline V gene. The ends lost 4 bases at V and 1 base at J; junction bases unmatched: 9.

This clone showed up just a few times. V and J are TRBV10-3 and TRBJ2-7; 7 bases are a match to TRBD1. CDR1 and CDR2 from the germline V gene are ENHRY and SYGVKD. The CDR3 runs 13 residues. J was trimmed by 3 bases and V by 2 bases; bases with no gene match: 1. The CDR3 reads CAISEGQVYEQYF. Here the CDR3 DNA reads TGTGCCATCAGTGAGGGACAGGTCTACGAGCAGTACTTC.

The rearrangement uses TRBV11-1 and TRBJ2-7; tentative D call: TRBD1 (6 bases). CDR1 SGHAT and CDR2 FQDESV come from the germline V gene (reference sequence). The CDR3 is 16 amino acids. V dropped 0 bases and J dropped 9 bases, with 21 bases sitting between them. Here the CDR3 DNA reads TGTGCCAGCAGCTTAGCGCGAGTTACTAAGCGAGGGGGGCAGTACTTC. Translating it yields CASSLARVTKRGGQYF.

The rearrangement links TRBV7-2 to TRBJ2-1; perhaps TRBD2 as D (7 bases). The CDR3 runs to 15 residues. Trimming stripped 1 base from V and 7 bases from J, with 14 bases between. CDR1 is SGHTA, CDR2 FQGNSA, per germline. The CDR3, as DNA: TGTGCCAGCAGCTTAGGGGGGGGGCGAAGAAATGAGCAGTTCTTC. It encodes CASSLGGGRRNEQFF. Together with reference TRBV7-2 and TRBJ2-1, the CDR3 gives the full variable domain: GAGVSQSPSNKVTEKGKDVELRCDPISGHTALYWYRQSLGQGLEFLIYFQGNSAPDKSGLPSDRFSAERTGGSVSTLTIQRTQQEDSAVYLCASSLGGGRRNEQFFGPGTRLTVL.

Only a few counts were recorded for this clone. The chain carries TRBV7-9 and TRBJ1-6, with TRBD1 matching over 8 bases. V lost 5 bases and J lost 6; bases outside the gene matches: 6. Looked up from germline, CDR1 is SEHNR and CDR2 is FQNEAQ (reference sequence). The CDR3 extends over 15 amino acids. The CDR3 DNA reads as TGTGCCAGCAGCCCCCGAGGACAGGGTAATTCACCCCTCCACTTT. This gives the protein CASSPRGQGNSPLHF. Looking up the rest from reference TRBV7-9 and TRBJ1-6 gives the full variable domain: DTGVSQNPRHKITKRGQNVTFRCDPISEHNRLYWYRQTLGQGPEFLTYFQNEAQLEKSRLLSDRFSAERPKGSFSTLEIQRTEQGDSAMYLCASSPRGQGNSPLHFGNGTRLTVT.

This clone was seen more than once but under ten times. The chain is built from TRBV10-3 and TRBJ2-2; the D call may be TRBD1 or TRBD2 (5 bases each). Germline V CDR1 and CDR2: ENHRY, SYGVKD. The CDR3 is made up of 14 amino acids. V was cut by 10 bases and J by 0 bases, with 12 bases left in between. The DNA of the CDR3 is TGTGCCACCAGGGACGGCCCGAACACCGGGGAGCTGTTTTTT. This encodes CATRDGPNTGELFF.

This chain uses TRBV14 with TRBJ1-1; no clear D. V dropped 5 bases and J dropped 0 bases, with 10 bases sitting between them. Germline V gene data show CDR1 as SGHDN and CDR2 as FVKESK. CDR3 length: 14 residues. CDR3 bases: TGTGCCAGCAGCGCCCGATCCATGAACACTGAAGCTTTCTTT. As protein: CASSARSMNTEAFF.

The chain couples TRBV5-1 to TRBJ2-7, with D unclear. The CDR3 covers 13 residues. Between the trimmed V and J ends, which lost 4 bases and 2 bases, there was a span of 10 bases. Germline V gene lookup returns CDR1 SGHRS and CDR2 YFSETQ. As DNA, the CDR3 is TGCGCCAGCAGCCGTGGCGGAGCCTACGAGCAGTACGTC. This gives the protein CASSRGGAYEQYV.